Listed below are T cell receptor beta chains from one sample, sequenced in a study of T cell responses to AZD1222 COVID-19 vaccine. Produced via immunoSEQ multiplex PCR; TCRdb's table is partial and in-frame only. The data hold 150,000 or so clones, with about nine tenths observed a single time. The sample here was peripheral blood, taken on day 0 of AZD1222 vaccination. Receptors were obtained from an adult in good health. The CDR3 runs from the conserved cysteine through the conserved F or W. Fields, in order: clone size, J gene, V gene, D gene, CDR3 protein, CDR3 DNA. The D gene is left open where the match is weak. Only some rows state a clone size, as once, few, many or a class for expanded clones.

size: once
J: TRBJ1-1
V: TRBV9
D: -
CDR3: CASSVALNTEAFF
DNA: TGTGCCAGCAGCGTAGCTTTGAACACTGAAGCTTTCTTT

size: -
J: TRBJ2-2
V: TRBV21-1
D: -
CDR3: CASSEKTASGGLNTGELFF
DNA: TGTGCCAGCAGCGAAAAGACGGCTAGCGGGGGTCTGAACACCGGGGAGCTGTTTTTT

size: once
J: TRBJ2-7
V: TRBV6-2/TRBV6-3
D: -
CDR3: CASSKDGPSYEQYF
DNA: TGTGCCAGCAGTAAGGACGGGCCTTCCTACGAGCAGTACTTC

size: -
J: TRBJ2-3
V: TRBV12-3/TRBV12-4
D: -
CDR3: CASSHTDTQYF
DNA: TGTGCCAGCAGTCACACAGATACGCAGTATTTT

size: -
J: TRBJ2-7
V: TRBV6-2/TRBV6-3
D: -
CDR3: CASSYGSIGLYEQYF
DNA: TGTGCCAGCAGTTACGGGTCCATTGGCCTTTACGAGCAGTACTTC

size: -
J: TRBJ2-7
V: TRBV3-1/TRBV3-2
D: -
CDR3: CASKAASDYEQYF
DNA: TGTGCCAGCAAGGCAGCTTCAGACTACGAGCAGTACTTC

size: -
J: TRBJ1-2
V: TRBV28
D: -
CDR3: CATTFSDNYGYTF
DNA: TGTGCCACCACCTTCTCCGATAACTATGGCTACACCTTC

size: -
J: TRBJ1-5
V: TRBV23-1
D: -
CDR3: CASSHFIRESGANQPQHF
DNA: TGCGCCAGCAGTCACTTTATAAGGGAAAGTGGGGCGAATCAGCCCCAGCATTTT

size: once
J: TRBJ1-1
V: TRBV2
D: -
CDR3: CASRADRMNTEAFF
DNA: TGTGCCAGCAGGGCCGACAGGATGAACACTGAAGCTTTCTTT

size: -
J: TRBJ1-4
V: TRBV3-1/TRBV3-2
D: -
CDR3: CASSQDLSGHLTFF
DNA: TGTGCCAGCAGCCAAGATCTCTCTGGTCACTTGACGTTTTTT

size: -
J: TRBJ2-3
V: TRBV9
D: -
CDR3: CASSERQGWGVTDTQYF
DNA: TGTGCCAGCAGCGAAAGACAGGGTTGGGGGGTCACAGATACGCAGTATTTT

size: -
J: TRBJ2-7
V: TRBV5-1
D: -
CDR3: CASSTVDGTYEQYF
DNA: TGCGCCAGCAGCACCGTTGACGGCACCTACGAGCAGTACTTC

size: -
J: TRBJ2-1
V: TRBV9
D: TRBD2
CDR3: CASSPHGTSNEQFF
DNA: TGTGCCAGCAGCCCACACGGGACTAGCAACGAGCAGTTCTTC

size: -
J: TRBJ1-6
V: TRBV6-6
D: -
CDR3: CASSWTETSPLHF
DNA: TGTGCCAGCAGTTGGACCGAAACTTCACCCCTCCACTTT

size: -
J: TRBJ1-5
V: TRBV7-2
D: -
CDR3: CASSFGTGSLGSNQPQHF
DNA: TGTGCCAGCAGCTTCGGGACCGGATCATTGGGGAGCAATCAGCCCCAGCATTTT

size: -
J: TRBJ2-3
V: TRBV5-6
D: -
CDR3: CASSLADLSTDTQYF
DNA: TGTGCCAGCAGCTTGGCCGACTTAAGCACAGATACGCAGTATTTT

size: -
J: TRBJ2-7
V: TRBV27
D: -
CDR3: CASHTNRDSYEQYF
DNA: TGTGCCAGTCACACCAACAGGGACTCCTACGAGCAGTACTTC

size: -
J: TRBJ1-6
V: TRBV9
D: -
CDR3: CASSSSVGPLHF
DNA: TGTGCCAGCAGCTCTTCGGTTGGCCCCCTCCACTTT